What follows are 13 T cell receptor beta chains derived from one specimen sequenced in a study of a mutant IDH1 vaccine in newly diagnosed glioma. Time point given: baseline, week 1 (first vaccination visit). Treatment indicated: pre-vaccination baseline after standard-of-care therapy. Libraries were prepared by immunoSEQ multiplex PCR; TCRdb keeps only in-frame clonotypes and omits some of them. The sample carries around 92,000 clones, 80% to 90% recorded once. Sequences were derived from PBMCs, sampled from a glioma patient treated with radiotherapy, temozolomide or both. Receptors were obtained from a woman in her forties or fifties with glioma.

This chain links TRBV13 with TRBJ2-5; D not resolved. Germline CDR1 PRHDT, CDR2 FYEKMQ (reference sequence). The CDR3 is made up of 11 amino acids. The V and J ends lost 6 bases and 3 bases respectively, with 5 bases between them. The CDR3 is CASSSEETQYF. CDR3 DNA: TGTGCCAGCAGTTCTGAAGAGACCCAGTACTTC.

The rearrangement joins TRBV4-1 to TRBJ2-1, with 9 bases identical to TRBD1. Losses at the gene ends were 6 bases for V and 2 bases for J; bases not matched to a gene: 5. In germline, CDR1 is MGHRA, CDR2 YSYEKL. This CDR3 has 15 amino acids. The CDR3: CASRHRDRAYNEQFF. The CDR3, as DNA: TGCGCCAGCAGACACCGGGACAGGGCCTACAATGAGCAGTTCTTC.

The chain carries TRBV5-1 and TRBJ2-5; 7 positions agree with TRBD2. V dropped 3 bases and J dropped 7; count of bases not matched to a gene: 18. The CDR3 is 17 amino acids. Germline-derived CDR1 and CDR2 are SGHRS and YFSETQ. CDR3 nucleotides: TGCGCCAGCAGCTCCGTCCCCGCACTAGCGCGTCACGGGACCCAGTACTTC. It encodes CASSSVPALARHGTQYF.

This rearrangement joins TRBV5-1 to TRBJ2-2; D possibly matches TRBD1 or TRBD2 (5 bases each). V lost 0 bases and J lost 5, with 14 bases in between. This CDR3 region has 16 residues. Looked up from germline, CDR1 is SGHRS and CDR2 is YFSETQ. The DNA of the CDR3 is TGCGCCAGCAGCTTGGCCCAGGGACCGGTAACCGGGGAGCTGTTTTTT. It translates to CASSLAQGPVTGELFF.

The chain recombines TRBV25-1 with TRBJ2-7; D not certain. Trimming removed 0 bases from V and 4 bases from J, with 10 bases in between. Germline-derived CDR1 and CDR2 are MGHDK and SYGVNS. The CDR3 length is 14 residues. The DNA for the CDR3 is TGTGCCAGCAGTGAATATTACTCGGGTTACGAGCAGTACTTC. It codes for CASSEYYSGYEQYF.

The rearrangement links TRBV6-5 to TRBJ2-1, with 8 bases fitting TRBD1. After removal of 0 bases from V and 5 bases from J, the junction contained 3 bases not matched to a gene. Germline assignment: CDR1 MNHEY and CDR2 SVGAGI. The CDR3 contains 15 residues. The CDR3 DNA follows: TGTGCCAGCAGTTACTCGCGGACAGGGAACAATGAGCAGTTCTTC. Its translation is CASSYSRTGNNEQFF.

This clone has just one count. CDR3 sequence: CASSPLAGGHLYNEQFF. CDR3 sequence (DNA): TGTGCCAGCAGCCCCCTAGCGGGAGGGCACCTCTACAATGAGCAGTTCTTC. The chain has TRBV7-9 and TRBJ2-1; 12 bases align to TRBD2. The CDR3 length is 17 residues. Germline-derived CDR1 and CDR2 are SEHNR and FQNEAQ (reference sequence). The V segment lost 5 bases and the J segment 3 bases; nucleotides outside the gene matches: 8. Together with reference TRBV7-9 and TRBJ2-1, the CDR3 gives the full variable domain: DTGVSQNPRHKITKRGQNVTFRCDPISEHNRLYWYRQTLGQGPEFLTYFQNEAQLEKSRLLSDRFSAERPKGSFSTLEIQRTEQGDSAMYLCASSPLAGGHLYNEQFFGPGTRLTVL.

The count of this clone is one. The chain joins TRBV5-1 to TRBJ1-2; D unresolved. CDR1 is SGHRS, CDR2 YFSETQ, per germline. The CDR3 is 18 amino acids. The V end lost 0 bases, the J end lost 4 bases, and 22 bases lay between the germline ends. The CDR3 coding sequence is TGCGCCAGCAGCTTGGCCGCGGGCAGCGTCAACACCGGCTATGGCTACACCTTC. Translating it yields CASSLAAGSVNTGYGYTF.

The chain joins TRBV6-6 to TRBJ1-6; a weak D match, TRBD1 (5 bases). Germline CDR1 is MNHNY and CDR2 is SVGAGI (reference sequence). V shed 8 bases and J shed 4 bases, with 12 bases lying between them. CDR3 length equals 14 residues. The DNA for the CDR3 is TGTGCCAGCGCACAGACAGAGTATAATTCACCCCTCCACTTT. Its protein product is CASAQTEYNSPLHF.

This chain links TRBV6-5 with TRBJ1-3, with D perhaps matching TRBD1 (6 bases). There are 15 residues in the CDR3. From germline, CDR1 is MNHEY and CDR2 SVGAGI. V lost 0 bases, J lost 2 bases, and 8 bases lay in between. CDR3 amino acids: CASSYSGGAGNTIYF. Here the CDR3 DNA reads TGTGCCAGCAGTTACTCGGGGGGCGCTGGAAACACCATATATTTT.

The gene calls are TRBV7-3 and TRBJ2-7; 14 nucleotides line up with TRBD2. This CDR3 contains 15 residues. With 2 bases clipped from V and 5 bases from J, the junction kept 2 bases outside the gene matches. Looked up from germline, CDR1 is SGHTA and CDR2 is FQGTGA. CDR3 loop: CASSLGTSGSNEQYF. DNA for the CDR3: TGTGCCAGCAGCTTAGGGACTAGCGGGAGCAACGAGCAGTACTTC.

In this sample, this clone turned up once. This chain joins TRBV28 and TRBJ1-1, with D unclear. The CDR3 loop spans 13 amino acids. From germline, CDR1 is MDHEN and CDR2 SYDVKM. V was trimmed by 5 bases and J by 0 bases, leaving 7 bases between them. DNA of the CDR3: TGTGCCAGCAGTATCGTGATGAACACTGAAGCTTTCTTT. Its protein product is CASSIVMNTEAFF.

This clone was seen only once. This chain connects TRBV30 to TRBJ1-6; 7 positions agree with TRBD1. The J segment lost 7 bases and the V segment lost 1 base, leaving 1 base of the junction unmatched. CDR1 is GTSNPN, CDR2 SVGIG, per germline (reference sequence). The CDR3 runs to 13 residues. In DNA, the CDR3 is TGTGCCTGGAGTGCACAGGGGAATTCACCCCTCCACTTT. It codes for CAWSAQGNSPLHF.